The 14 T cell receptor beta chains listed next were all sequenced from one sample in a study of beta chain features in type 1 diabetes. The sequenced template was cDNA made from the entire isolated RNA. Clones were read by immunoSEQ multiplex PCR, and TCRdb kept only the in-frame ones, dropping some. The sample yields 120,000 to 150,000 clones, 6.9% seen once. Material for sequencing was central memory CD4+ T cells from blood. The receptors stem from a young woman in good health.

This clone appeared a few times. This rearrangement joins TRBV28 to TRBJ1-5, with a possible D match to TRBD1 (5 bases). V was trimmed by 10 bases and J by 6 bases, leaving 19 bases between them. The V gene's germline CDR1 is MDHEN and CDR2 SYDVKM. The CDR3 has 14 amino acids. CDR3 coding DNA: TGTGCCAACAAAAAGGAGGGGCACGGTCAGCCCCAGCATTTT. Translating it yields CANKKEGHGQPQHF. The variable domain in full, with the rest retrieved from reference TRBV28 and TRBJ1-5, is DVKVTQSSRYLVKRTGEKVFLECVQDMDHENMFWYRQDPGLGLRLIYFSYDVKMKEKGDIPEGYSVSREKKERFSLILESASTNQTSMYLCANKKEGHGQPQHFGDGTRLSIL.

This clone was observed a handful of times. This chain uses TRBV5-4 with TRBJ2-6; tentative D call: TRBD1 (6 bases). CDR3 length equals 15 residues. V lost 4 bases and J lost 3, with 11 bases in between. Germline V gene lookup returns CDR1 SGHNT and CDR2 YYREEE (reference sequence). This CDR3 reads CASSPYRDGANVLTF. CDR3 nucleotide sequence: TGTGCCAGCAGCCCCTACAGGGATGGGGCCAACGTCCTGACTTTC.

A few counts support this clone. The CDR3 protein is CASSRGQGLINEQFF. In nucleotides, the CDR3 is TGTGCCAGCAGCCGCGGACAGGGGCTCATCAATGAGCAGTTCTTC. The V call is TRBV7-9, the J call TRBJ2-1; 9 bases are a match to TRBD1. CDR3 length: 15 amino acids. The V and J ends lost 5 bases and 6 bases, in that order; junction bases with no gene match: 8. Germline V gene lookup returns CDR1 SEHNR and CDR2 FQNEAQ (reference sequence).

A few counts support this clone. The J gene is TRBJ2-3, the V gene TRBV28, with D possibly being TRBD2 (5 bases). V lost 5 bases and J lost 7, with 16 bases in between. This CDR3 comprises 14 residues. Germline V gene data show CDR1 as MDHEN and CDR2 as SYDVKM. This CDR3 is CASSDSVARNTQYF. The CDR3 DNA reads TGTGCCAGCAGTGACTCGGTAGCGAGAAATACGCAGTATTTT. The whole variable domain, filled in from reference TRBV28 and TRBJ2-3, reads DVKVTQSSRYLVKRTGEKVFLECVQDMDHENMFWYRQDPGLGLRLIYFSYDVKMKEKGDIPEGYSVSREKKERFSLILESASTNQTSMYLCASSDSVARNTQYFGPGTRLTVL.

This clone was recorded a few times. The rearrangement links TRBV5-4 to TRBJ2-3, with 12 bases lining up with TRBD2. Looked up from germline, CDR1 is SGHNT and CDR2 is YYREEE (reference sequence). The trim removed 4 bases at V and 5 bases at J, leaving 8 bases unmatched. The CDR3 consists of 16 residues. The CDR3 nucleotides are TGTGCCAGCAGCCCCCGACTAGCGGGAGAGGTAGATACGCAGTATTTT. This encodes CASSPRLAGEVDTQYF. The complete variable domain, with remaining parts taken from reference TRBV5-4 and TRBJ2-3, reads ETGVTQSPTHLIKTRGQQVTLRCSSQSGHNTVSWYQQALGQGPQFIFQYYREEENGRGNFPPRFSGLQFPNYSSELNVNALELDDSALYLCASSPRLAGEVDTQYFGPGTRLTVL.

This chain connects TRBV4-3 to TRBJ2-2, with 7 bases lining up with TRBD1. The CDR3 is 16 amino acids. In germline, CDR1 is LGHNA, CDR2 YSLEER. The V gene end was trimmed by 3 bases and the J gene end by 4 bases; junction bases not matched to a gene: 8. The CDR3 loop reads CASSHRTTGSTGELFF. CDR3 in DNA: TGCGCCAGCAGCCATCGTACGACAGGGAGCACCGGGGAGCTGTTTTTT.

This clone has only a few counts. Because the CDR3's place on the DNA is in doubt, the DNA is left out and the CDR3 is given as listed by TCRdb. The V and J genes are TRBV21-1 and TRBJ2-7; the table calls TRBD2, which could not be checked here. TRBV21-1 is flagged as a pseudogene. The CDR3 length equals 20 residues, ends included. CDR3 amino acids: CASSKVVGRGFAGGAYEQYF.

This clone has a handful of counts. This chain uses TRBV7-6 with TRBJ2-3; D is perhaps TRBD1 (6 bases). From germline, CDR1 is SGHVS and CDR2 FNYEAQ. The V and J ends lost 7 bases and 4 bases respectively, with 18 bases between them. This CDR3 is 15 amino acids long. CDR3 DNA: TGTGCCAGCATGCGAGGGGGAGTATCGGCAGATACGCAGTATTTT. Its protein is CASMRGGVSADTQYF.

The CDR3, as DNA: TGTGCCAGTAGTATTCCCGGGGGCAGGGGGAATGAGCAGTTCTTC. Its translation is CASSIPGGRGNEQFF. V gene TRBV19 combines with J gene TRBJ2-1, with D possibly being TRBD1 (7 bases). Deletions cut 3 bases from V and 7 bases from J, with 16 bases between. CDR3 length: 15 amino acids. The germline V gene encodes CDR1 LNHDA and CDR2 SQIVND (reference sequence). The full variable domain, completed using reference TRBV19 and TRBJ2-1, is DGGITQSPKYLFRKEGQNVTLSCEQNLNHDAMYWYRQDPGQGLRLIYYSQIVNDFQKGDIAEGYSVSREKKESFPLTVTSAQKNPTAFYLCASSIPGGRGNEQFFGPGTRLTVL.

This clone was seen only a few times. The chain combines TRBV20-1 with TRBJ2-7, with D hard to call. Germline CDR1 is DFQATT and CDR2 is SNEGSKA (reference sequence). The V end was cut by 6 bases, the J end by 6 bases, with 12 bases between. The CDR3 is 11 residues long. The CDR3 loop is CSATRGGEQYF. The DNA for the CDR3 is TGCAGTGCAACCCGAGGTGGCGAGCAGTACTTC.

The chain employs TRBV28 and TRBJ2-1; 9 bases are shared with TRBD1. Germline values: CDR1 MDHEN, CDR2 SYDVKM. V gave up 5 bases and J gave up 2 bases; unmatched junction bases: 4. The CDR3 length is 15 residues. The CDR3 reads CASSLGTGTYNEQFF. The CDR3 DNA follows: TGTGCCAGCAGTCTCGGGACAGGGACCTACAATGAGCAGTTCTTC.

This clone came up a few times. The junction departs from the called germline gene at one end, perhaps through a read error. This chain uses TRBV7-2 with TRBJ2-5; 9 bases are shared with TRBD2. Germline CDR1 is SGHTA and CDR2 is FQGNSA. The CDR3 contains 11 residues. CDR3 in DNA: TGTGCCAGCAGGTTAGCGGGAGCCCAGTACTTC. This gives the protein CASRLAGAQYF.

This clone turned up a few times. CDR3 region: CASSFPAGGFNEQFF. The CDR3 DNA reads as TGTGCCAGCAGCTTTCCAGCGGGAGGGTTTAATGAGCAGTTCTTC. This sequence joins TRBV11-1 and TRBJ2-1; 10 bases are a match to TRBD2. V lost 3 bases to trimming and J lost 7 bases; unmatched junction nucleotides: 6. Germline CDR1 reads SGHAT; CDR2 reads FQDESV (reference sequence). The CDR3 sequence is 15 residues long.

The chain has TRBV4-2 and TRBJ2-2; 12 nucleotides agree with TRBD1. CDR3 length equals 19 residues. V was clipped by 2 bases and J by 6 bases; unmatched bases: 13. Germline values: CDR1 LGHNA, CDR2 YNFKEQ. The DNA of the CDR3 is TGTGCCAGCAGCCAACCTCTAGGATGGGACAGGGGGCGCCCCGGGGAGCTGTTTTTT. Translating it yields CASSQPLGWDRGRPGELFF.